One and the same sample provided the 8 T cell receptor beta chains below, sequenced in a study of OX40 agonist ivuxolimab in advanced cancers. The protocol used for the library was the immunoSEQ multiplex PCR assay. The table was pulled from immuneACCESS by TCRdb, which kept in-frame rearrangements only. Such tables lose some clones; where checked, under half of the loss comes from unresolved V genes, and the rest has no known cause. The sample contains 55,000 to 75,000 clones, 90% to 95% of them found a single time. The ten largest clones capture about 4.1% of the sample. This material consisted of CD4+ or CD8+ T cells sorted from blood, taken in a trial of the OX40 agonist ivuxolimab. The source of these receptors is an adult with an advanced solid tumor such as melanoma, head and neck, liver or kidney cancer.

The CDR3 DNA follows: TGTGCCAGCAGCTTTGGGACAGGGCTAGGGTACTATGGCTACACCTTC. The encoded protein is CASSFGTGLGYYGYTF. The chain uses TRBV5-4 and TRBJ1-2; 9 nucleotides match TRBD1. Germline CDR1 is SGHNT and CDR2 is YYREEE (reference sequence). This CDR3 spans 16 amino acids. V trimming: 2 bases; J trimming: 3 bases; junction bases outside the gene matches: 8.

The V gene is TRBV29-1, the J gene TRBJ2-1; 9 bases are a match to TRBD2. The CDR3 is 14 residues long. V shed 5 bases, J shed 0 bases, and the junction held 2 bases outside the gene matches. CDR1 is SQVTM, CDR2 ANQGSEA, per germline. The CDR3 DNA follows: TGCAGCGTTCAACTAGCGGGCTCCTACAATGAGCAGTTCTTC. This encodes CSVQLAGSYNEQFF.

The chain links TRBV23-1 to TRBJ2-1; D is tentatively TRBD1 or TRBD2 (5 bases each). TRBV23-1 is an open reading frame, and its role is uncertain. V was trimmed by 0 bases and J by 0 bases, leaving 12 bases between them. The CDR3 extends over 17 amino acids. CDR3 sequence: CASSQSVGVTSYNEQFF. The CDR3 DNA is TGCGCCAGCAGTCAATCGGTGGGGGTGACCTCCTACAATGAGCAGTTCTTC.

J is TRBJ2-7 and V is TRBV7-6; 13 positions agree with TRBD2. The V and J ends lost 5 bases and 4 bases, in that order; junction bases with no gene match: 5. The CDR3 has 15 amino acids. Germline lookup yields CDR1 SGHVS and CDR2 FNYEAQ. CDR3 sequence reads: CASSPWTSGGYEQYF. CDR3 coding DNA: TGTGCCAGCAGCCCCTGGACTAGCGGGGGATACGAGCAGTACTTC.

This rearrangement joins TRBV7-2 to TRBJ2-7; D is undetermined. The V gene's germline CDR1 is SGHTA and CDR2 FQGNSA. The CDR3 runs 12 residues. V dropped 5 bases and J dropped 5 bases, with 10 bases sitting between them. The CDR3 DNA is TGTGCCAGCAGCACGCCCCACAACGAGCAGTACTTC. Translation: CASSTPHNEQYF.

V is TRBV19 and J is TRBJ2-1, with TRBD2 identical over 7 bases. This CDR3 is built from 17 residues. V was clipped by 3 bases and J by 4 bases; unmatched bases: 12. The germline gives CDR1 LNHDA, CDR2 SQIVND (reference sequence). The CDR3 region is CASSILPSGTIYNEQFF. The CDR3 DNA follows: TGTGCCAGTAGTATTCTACCAAGCGGGACCATATACAATGAGCAGTTCTTC.

The chain couples TRBV27 to TRBJ2-5; a possible D gene is TRBD2 (6 bases). Trimming cost V 4 bases and J 0 bases, with 12 bases left between them. CDR3 length: 15 amino acids. CDR1 MNHEY and CDR2 SMNVEV come from the germline V gene (reference sequence). The CDR3 nucleotides are TGTGCCAGCAGTTCCACTAGCAGCTACCAAGAGACCCAGTACTTC. Its protein product is CASSSTSSYQETQYF.

The chain employs TRBV27 and TRBJ2-3; D gene uncertain. Germline lookup yields CDR1 MNHEY and CDR2 SMNVEV (reference sequence). The germline V and J ends were trimmed by 3 bases and 3 bases, with 13 bases remaining between them. CDR3 length equals 15 residues. CDR3 in DNA: TGTGCCAGCAGTTTCCGCGGATGGGCAACAGATACGCAGTATTTT. Translating it yields CASSFRGWATDTQYF.